This TCR beta chain was sequenced for a study of blood T cell repertoires in COVID-19. Some clones are missing from TCRdb's copy, which holds only in-frame ones; the method was immunoSEQ multiplex PCR. The sample includes 50,000 to 60,000 clones, approximately 78% of them seen just once. The V end lost 6 bases, the J end lost 6 bases, and 23 bases lay between the germline ends. Germline V lookup: CDR1 LNHDA, CDR2 SQIVND (reference sequence). This CDR3 is 16 amino acids long. The chain couples TRBV19 to TRBJ1-2; D is undetermined. Sequenced material: peripheral blood. The receptor was isolated from a human donor in a cohort sampled during active or convalescent COVID-19. The CDR3 region is CASSRSSGPGFDGYTF. In DNA form, the CDR3 reads TGTGCCAGTAGCCGCTCCTCCGGGCCGGGGTTTGATGGCTACACCTTC. Variable domain in full (rest from reference TRBV19 and TRBJ1-2): DGGITQSPKYLFRKEGQNVTLSCEQNLNHDAMYWYRQDPGQGLRLIYYSQIVNDFQKGDIAEGYSVSREKKESFPLTVTSAQKNPTAFYLCASSRSSGPGFDGYTFGSGTRLTVV.